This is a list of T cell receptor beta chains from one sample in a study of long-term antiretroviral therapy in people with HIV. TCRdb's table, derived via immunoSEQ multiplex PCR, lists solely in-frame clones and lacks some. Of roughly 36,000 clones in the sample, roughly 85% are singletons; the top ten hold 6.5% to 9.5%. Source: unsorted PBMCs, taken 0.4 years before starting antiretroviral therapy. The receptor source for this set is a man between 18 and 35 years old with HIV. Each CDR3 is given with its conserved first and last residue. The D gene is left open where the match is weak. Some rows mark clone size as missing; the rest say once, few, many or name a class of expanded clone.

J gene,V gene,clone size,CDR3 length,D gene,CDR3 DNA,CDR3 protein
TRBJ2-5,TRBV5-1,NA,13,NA,TGCGCCAGCAGCTTGACCCTTCAAGAGACCCAGTACTTC,CASSLTLQETQYF
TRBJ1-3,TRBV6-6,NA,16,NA,TGTGCCAGCAATCCTAGGCCCGGCCGAACTGGAAACACCATATATTTT,CASNPRPGRTGNTIYF
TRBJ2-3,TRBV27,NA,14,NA,TGTGCCAGCAGTTTATCGACCCGCGGCAATACGCAGTATTTT,CASSLSTRGNTQYF
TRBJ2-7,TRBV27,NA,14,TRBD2,TGTGCCGGATTCGGGAGGGGGGCAACCGACGAGCAGTACTTC,CAGFGRGATDEQYF
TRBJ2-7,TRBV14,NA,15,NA,TGTGCCAGCAGCCTCGGAGGGATTACCTCCTACGAGCAGTACTTC,CASSLGGITSYEQYF
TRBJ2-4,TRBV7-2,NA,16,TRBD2,TGTGCCAGCAGCTCTAGCGGATTACTAGCCAAAAACATTCAGTACTTC,CASSSSGLLAKNIQYF
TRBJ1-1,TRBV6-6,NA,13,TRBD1,TGTGCCAGCAGAGTGGAGACAGGGCTAAAGGCTTTCTTT,CASRVETGLKAFF
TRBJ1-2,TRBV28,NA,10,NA,TGTGCCACCCAGGGAACTGGCTACACCTTC,CATQGTGYTF
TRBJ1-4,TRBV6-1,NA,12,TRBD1,TGTGCCAGCAGTACCGGGACAGGGACTCTGTTTTTT,CASSTGTGTLFF
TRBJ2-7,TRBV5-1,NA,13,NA,TGCGCCAGCAGTCTGACCGAACCCTACGAGCAGTACTTC,CASSLTEPYEQYF
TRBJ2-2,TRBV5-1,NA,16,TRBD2,TGCGCCAGCAGGCCACCTACTAGCGGGGACACCGGGGAGCTGTTTTTT,CASRPPTSGDTGELFF
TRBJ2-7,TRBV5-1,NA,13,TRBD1,TGCGCCAGCAGCTCATGGACAGGTTACGAGCAGTACTTC,CASSSWTGYEQYF
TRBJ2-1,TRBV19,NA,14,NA,TGTGCCAGTAGTATAGAAATGGGATTTGATGAGCAGTTCTTC,CASSIEMGFDEQFF
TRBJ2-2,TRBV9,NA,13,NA,TGTGCCAGCAGCGTAAGAGGGGCCGGGGAGCTGTTTTTT,CASSVRGAGELFF
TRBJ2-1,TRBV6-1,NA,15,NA,TGTGCCAGCAGTGTTATAAACGTGATAAACAATGAGCAGTTCTTC,CASSVINVINNEQFF
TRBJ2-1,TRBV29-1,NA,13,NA,TGCAGCGTTGTTCTTGACTCCTACAATGAGCAGTTCTTC,CSVVLDSYNEQFF
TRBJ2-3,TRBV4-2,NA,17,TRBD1,TGTGCCAGCAGCCAAGTGACGACAGGGGACAGCACAGATACGCAGTATTTT,CASSQVTTGDSTDTQYF
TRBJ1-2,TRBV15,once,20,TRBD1,TGTGCCACCAGCAGAAATAAATTCCAGATTTGGGGACAGGGAGGTTATGGCTACACCTTC,CATSRNKFQIWGQGGYGYTF
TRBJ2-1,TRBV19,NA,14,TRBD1,TGTGCCAGTAGTACAGGGACAGCCTCACTCGGGCAGTTCTTC,CASSTGTASLGQFF
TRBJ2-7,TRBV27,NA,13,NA,TGTGCCAGCATGCCGGACAGTCAGTACGAGCAGTACTTC,CASMPDSQYEQYF
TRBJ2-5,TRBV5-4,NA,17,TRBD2,TGTGCCAGCAGCATCCCGCGGGGGGCTGGGACCCAAGAGACCCAGTACTTC,CASSIPRGAGTQETQYF
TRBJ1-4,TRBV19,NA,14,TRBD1,TGTGCCAGTCGACAGGGAGCAACTAATGAAAAACTGTTTTTT,CASRQGATNEKLFF
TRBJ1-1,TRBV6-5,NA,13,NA,TGTGCCAGCAGTTACCTAGGGAACACTGAAGCTTTCTTT,CASSYLGNTEAFF
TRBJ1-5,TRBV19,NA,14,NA,TGTGCCAGTAGTATTGCAGGGCCCAATCAGCCCCAGCATTTT,CASSIAGPNQPQHF
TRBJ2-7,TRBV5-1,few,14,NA,TGCGCCAGCAGCTGGGCGGGACGGAACGACGAGCAGTACTTC,CASSWAGRNDEQYF
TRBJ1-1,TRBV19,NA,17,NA,TGTGCCAGTAGTATAGGTGGGGGGCGGGTAATGAACACTGAAGCTTTCTTT,CASSIGGGRVMNTEAFF
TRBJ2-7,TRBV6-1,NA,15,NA,TGTGCCAGCAGTGCCCCGGGCAGGGCGTATCGCGAGCAGTACTTC,CASSAPGRAYREQYF
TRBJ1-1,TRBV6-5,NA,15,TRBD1,TGTGCCAGCAGTTACCGGGTACCCCAGGGGGCTGAAGCTTTCTTT,CASSYRVPQGAEAFF
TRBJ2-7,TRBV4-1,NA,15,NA,TGCGCCAGCAGCCTCAGGGGGGACAGCCTCTACGAGCAGTACTTC,CASSLRGDSLYEQYF
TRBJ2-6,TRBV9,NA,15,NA,TGTGCCAGCAGCTCATCTGGCACGGGGGCCAACGTCCTGACTTTC,CASSSSGTGANVLTF
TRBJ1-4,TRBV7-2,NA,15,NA,TGTGCCAGCAGCTTAATTGGGGGAACTAATGAAAAACTGTTTTTT,CASSLIGGTNEKLFF
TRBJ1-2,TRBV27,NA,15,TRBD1,TGTGCCAGCAGGGCCCTGGGACAGGGGGCCGTAGAGGACACCTTC,CASRALGQGAVEDTF
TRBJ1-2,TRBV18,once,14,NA,TGTACCAGCTCACGAAGTCAGGGAGAAGGTGGCTACACCTTC,CTSSRSQGEGGYTF
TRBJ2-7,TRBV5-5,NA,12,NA,TGTGCCAGCAGTCGGGACCTCTACGAGCAGTACTTC,CASSRDLYEQYF
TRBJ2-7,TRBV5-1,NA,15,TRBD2,TGCGCCAGCAGCTTGGGGGGGGGTAGCTCCTACGAGCAGTACTTC,CASSLGGGSSYEQYF
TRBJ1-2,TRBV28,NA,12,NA,TGTGCCAGCAGTTTATATCGATTTGGCTACACCTTC,CASSLYRFGYTF
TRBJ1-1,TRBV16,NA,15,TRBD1,TGTGCCAGCAGCCGCAGGGGGCGGTGGAACACTGAAGCTTTCTTT,CASSRRGRWNTEAFF
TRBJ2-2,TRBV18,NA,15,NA,TGTGCCAGCTCACCACGGCCCCCTAGGTCCGGGGAGCTGTTTTTT,CASSPRPPRSGELFF
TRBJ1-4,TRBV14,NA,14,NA,TGTGCCAGCAGTCCCACCTCCGAGGATGAAAAACTGTTTTTT,CASSPTSEDEKLFF
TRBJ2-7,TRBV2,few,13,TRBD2,TGTGCCACCTCCCCCGCGGGAGCCCGCGAGCAGTACTTC,CATSPAGAREQYF
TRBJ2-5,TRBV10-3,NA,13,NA,TGTGCCATCGGTACCGTGTACCAAGAGACCCAGTACTTC,CAIGTVYQETQYF
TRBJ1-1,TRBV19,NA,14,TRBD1,TGTGCCAGTACACAGGGGTACATGAACACTGAAGCTTTCTTT,CASTQGYMNTEAFF